These 11 T cell receptor beta chains were sequenced from one sample in a study of blood T cell repertoires in COVID-19. Repertoires were generated with immunoSEQ multiplex PCR, while TCRdb's copy carries only in-frame clones and drops some. The table shows some 240,000 clones, with roughly 89% occurring only once. The sequenced material came from peripheral blood. These receptors were taken from a woman aged 40-49 years who had recovered from COVID-19.

This chain connects TRBV24-1 to TRBJ2-1; 8 nucleotides line up with TRBD2. Germline CDR1 KGHDR, CDR2 SFDVKD. This CDR3 comprises 19 residues. J gave up 0 bases and V 1 base, and 10 bases lay outside the gene matches. CDR3 region: CATSDFMRGRQGSYNEQFF. CDR3 bases: TGTGCCACCAGTGATTTTATGCGCGGGAGGCAAGGCTCCTACAATGAGCAGTTCTTC.

This sequence joins TRBV27 and TRBJ2-1; maybe TRBD1 (5 bases). The CDR3 has 16 amino acids. V lost 5 bases and J lost 5, with 19 bases in between. Germline values: CDR1 MNHEY, CDR2 SMNVEV (reference sequence). In DNA form, the CDR3 reads TGTGCCAGCAGTGAACCGCTAGACAGTAGGGACAATGAGCAGTTCTTC. Its translation: CASSEPLDSRDNEQFF.

This clone occurred once. V and J are TRBV7-8 and TRBJ1-6, with 8 bases identical to TRBD1. The trim removed 4 bases at V and 10 bases at J, leaving 12 bases unmatched. The CDR3 is 16 amino acids. CDR1 and CDR2 from the germline V gene are SGHVS and FQNEAQ. CDR3: CASSSGTGPPDSPLHF. DNA of the CDR3: TGTGCCAGCAGCTCAGGGACAGGACCCCCTGACTCACCCCTCCACTTT.

The chain combines TRBV24-1 with TRBJ2-4; a weak D match, TRBD2 (5 bases). The CDR3 covers 15 residues. V was clipped by 2 bases and J by 8 bases, with 15 bases between them. From germline, CDR1 is KGHDR and CDR2 SFDVKD. CDR3 amino acids: CATSDSADQRDIQYF. The CDR3 nucleotides read TGTGCCACCAGTGATTCAGCGGACCAGAGGGACATTCAGTACTTC.

The chain combines TRBV12-3 or TRBV12-4 with TRBJ1-3; maybe TRBD1 (5 bases). The CDR3 is 12 amino acids. Trimming pared 7 bases from V and 12 bases from J, leaving 16 bases between. The CDR3 reads CASTLLGQGIYF. The CDR3 DNA sequence: TGTGCCAGCACCCTCCTGGGGCAGGGCATATATTTT.

This clone was detected once. This sequence joins TRBV7-6 and TRBJ1-5, with D perhaps matching TRBD1 (5 bases). Germline assignment: CDR1 SGHVS and CDR2 FNYEAQ. The V and J ends lost 1 base and 7 bases respectively, with 17 bases between them. The CDR3 spans 16 residues. The CDR3 DNA follows: TGTGCCAGCAGCTTAGGGGAGGGGCTGTCCGGGCAGCCCCAGCATTTT. It codes for CASSLGEGLSGQPQHF.

The chain links TRBV7-9 to TRBJ1-3; 8 bases agree with TRBD1. The CDR3 has 14 residues. Germline CDR1 SEHNR, CDR2 FQNEAQ (reference sequence). The V and J ends lost 5 bases and 8 bases, in that order; junction bases with no gene match: 8. CDR3 sequence: CASSLEGQADTIYF. The CDR3 bases are TGTGCCAGCAGCCTAGAGGGACAGGCGGACACCATATATTTT.

The chain has TRBV2 and TRBJ2-7; 7 positions agree with TRBD1. V shed 7 bases and J 2 bases; nucleotides not matched to a gene: 5. Germline CDR1 SNHLY, CDR2 FYNNEI. CDR3 size: 13 residues. CDR3 nucleotide sequence: TGTGCCAGCAAGGCAGGGGGAACCTACGAGCAGTACTTC. Its translation: CASKAGGTYEQYF.

The genes are TRBV20-1 and TRBJ1-1; no clear D. V was pared by 3 bases and J by 9 bases, with 14 bases between. The CDR3 runs to 12 residues. From germline, CDR1 is DFQATT and CDR2 SNEGSKA (reference sequence). The CDR3 DNA follows: TGCAGTGCTAGTTCCGCGGACTTTAAAGCTTTCTTT. Its protein is CSASSADFKAFF.

The chain employs TRBV4-2 and TRBJ1-5; 8 nucleotides align to TRBD1. This CDR3 region has 15 residues. V shed 1 base and J 7 bases; nucleotides not matched to a gene: 6. CDR1 is LGHNA and CDR2 is YNFKEQ in the germline V gene. In nucleotides, the CDR3 is TGTGCCAGCAGCCAAGTGGCAGGGGGCGCCCAGCCCCAGCATTTT. Translation gives CASSQVAGGAQPQHF.

This chain connects TRBV9 to TRBJ2-2; perhaps TRBD1 as D (5 bases). Germline CDR1 SGDLS, CDR2 YYNGEE. CDR3 size: 18 residues. Deletions cut 0 bases from V and 1 base from J, with 16 bases between. The DNA for the CDR3 is TGTGCCAGCAGCGTAGATTCGGTGGGGCCAATGAACACCGGGGAGCTGTTTTTT. It encodes CASSVDSVGPMNTGELFF.